This T cell receptor (beta chain) was sequenced for a study of T cells in Graves' hyperthyroidism and ophthalmopathy (dated by TCRdb to about 2019). Context from the whole study: Peripheral blood was sampled at the time of initial diagnosis, prior to any treatment. The paper describes TCR Vbeta CDR3 sequencing of about 140 peripheral blood samples, made up of about 40 ophthalmopathy patients, around 73 hyperthyroidism patients and approximately 17 progressor patients. Prospective prediction of ophthalmopathy was tested in an independent validation cohort consisting of some 19 hyperthyroidism patients and 15 or so patients who later progressed to ophthalmopathy. Thyroid tissue and blood T-cell repertoires from six Graves' hyperthyroidism patients were also compared in the study. The roughly 94 discovery patients were randomly split 7:3 into training and test sets. To identify TCR V-J signatures that set the groups apart, the researchers used a discovery cohort of 90 to 100 patients, made up of some 41 with Graves' ophthalmopathy and around 58 with stable Graves' hyperthyroidism. After blood sampling, hyperthyroidism patients were treated with methimazole at a starting dose of 30 mg daily, and ophthalmopathy patients were treated with high-dose intravenous methylprednisolone. On the study overall, not on this receptor specifically: In cross-validation, a model built on a 13 V-J signature told ophthalmopathy apart from stable hyperthyroidism with about 90% sensitivity and approximately 81% specificity, and in testing the same model reached 80%/75%. Most expanded thyroid clonotypes (frequency above 0.001) were also detected in blood, a finding suggesting that blood repertoires may reflect thyroid immune responses. During validation, the model predicted progression to ophthalmopathy a median of about 6.3 months ahead of onset, with approximately 71% sensitivity and roughly 72% specificity. No statistical method was used to fix the sample size in advance, and group allocation was not hidden from the investigators.

Graves' hyperthyroidism was defined as stable when no progression to ophthalmopathy occurred over 18 months of follow-up. Hyperthyroidism patients were aged 18 to 65 years and newly diagnosed, with disease duration of less than 2 months. The study excluded patients with uncontrolled infections, other autoimmune diseases, pregnancy or lactation. Diagnoses were based on clinical symptoms, serum thyroxine and TRAb, thyroid ultrasound and orbital computed tomography. PBMCs were separated from 8 to 10 ml of fresh peripheral blood using Ficoll-Paque density gradient centrifugation. Total RNA was extracted using Trizol reagent, and RNA quality was assessed on an Agilent 2100 Bioanalyzer. The TCR beta CDR3 regions were amplified from RNA transcripts. The first round of RT-PCR for the TCR CDR3 was performed with the HTBI primer set and the Qiagen OneStep RT-PCR kit. The libraries were constructed in a second round of multiplex PCR and then size-selected and purified. Libraries were sequenced paired-end with 100 bp reads on an Illumina HiSeq2000. Concerning the study's data processing: SOAPnuke was used to process the raw data, removing reads that contained adapters or uncalled bases, had a mean Phred below 15, or lacked an exact match to the constant primer or identifier. High-quality paired reads were merged using COPE v1.2.5, and each unique nucleotide sequence was defined as a clonotype. MiTCR v1.1 was used to align the clonotypes against IMGT TRBV, TRBD and TRBJ reference segments. Only V-J combinations with frequency above 0.0001, covering roughly 99% of repertoires, were analysed. The TCS score was defined as the ratio of F50 (clonal expansion) to E x V (chaos), calculated using BLOSUM62-based TCRdist between CDR3 peptides within each V-J. Welch's t-statistics and random forest reduced approximately 520 V-J features to under 15, which were used in a naive Bayes classifier (R e1071). The public reads were reprocessed in TCRdb via fastp at Q25 and MiXCR, keeping in-frame beta chains. For every CDR3 protein sequence, its rows merge into one entry that carries the most common genes and DNA. These V and J calls are TCRdb output, not the study's own analysis. The sample profile shows 350,000 to 500,000 distinct CDR3 sequences; approximately 13% of them were found once. The ten largest clones add up to 5.3% of the sample.

The table lists this clonotype with a few counts. Its antigen remains undetermined. Within one base of it there is no much larger clone, and no base qualities were kept. V and J lose 3 bases and 5 bases, and a span of 4 bases separates them. According to the germline V gene, CDR1 reads MDHEN and CDR2 reads SYDVKM. Reading from cysteine to phenylalanine, the CDR3 counts 11 amino acids. Only the CDR3 DNA is retained, 33 bases long and in frame from the first base. Material for sequencing was blood. The sequence came from a woman aged 18-29 years with Graves' hyperthyroidism. In this chain, TRBV28 is recombined with TRBJ2-5; no D gene can be assigned with confidence. For the CDR3, the sequence is CASSFFETQYF. The nucleotide sequence is given as TGTGCCAGCAGTTTTTTTGAGACCCAGTACTTC.